These 7 T cell receptor beta chains were all obtained from the same sample, sequenced in a study of a mutant IDH1 vaccine in newly diagnosed glioma. Described time point: week 5, during vaccination. Alongside topical imiquimod, each dose of vaccine comprised 300 ug of mutant IDH1 20-mer peptide. These receptors lack a known antigen. Some clones are missing from TCRdb's copy, which holds only in-frame ones; the method was immunoSEQ multiplex PCR. The data contain tens of thousands of clones, around 80% of them singletons. Sample: PBMCs, taken from a glioma patient whose treatment included an IDH1 peptide vaccine. The source of these receptors is a woman between 35 and 50 years old with glioma.

The rearrangement uses TRBV7-2 and TRBJ2-5; D is unclear. Per germline, CDR1 SGHTA and CDR2 FQGNSA. This CDR3 has 11 residues. DNA of the CDR3: TGTCCTCTACTGGGCCAAGAGACCCAGTACTTC. Protein product: CPLLGQETQYF.

This chain links TRBV5-1 with TRBJ1-1; D not certain. CDR3 size: 15 residues. Germline values: CDR1 SGHRS, CDR2 YFSETQ. V lost 0 bases and J lost 1, with 10 bases in between. CDR3 sequence reads: CASSLVGGGNTEAFF. The CDR3, as DNA: TGCGCCAGCAGCTTGGTCGGAGGAGGGAACACTGAAGCTTTCTTT.

This clone was seen more than once but under ten times. The V call is TRBV6-1, the J call TRBJ1-4; D not resolved. The CDR3 has 14 amino acids. The V and J ends lost 7 bases and 7 bases respectively, with 16 bases between them. Germline CDR1 and CDR2: MNHNS and SASEGT. The CDR3 sequence: CASIGRAVGEKLFF. The DNA for the CDR3 is TGTGCCAGCATCGGGAGGGCAGTGGGTGAAAAACTGTTTTTT.

This chain uses TRBV5-4 with TRBJ2-5, with 7 positions matching TRBD1. Germline V gives CDR1 SGHNT, CDR2 YYREEE (reference sequence). The CDR3 has 15 amino acids. The V gene end was trimmed by 4 bases and the J gene end by 7 bases; junction bases not matched to a gene: 13. The CDR3 protein is CASSQGQDIMGTQYF. In DNA, the CDR3 is TGTGCCAGCAGCCAAGGACAGGATATCATGGGGACCCAGTACTTC. The full variable domain, completed using reference TRBV5-4 and TRBJ2-5, is ETGVTQSPTHLIKTRGQQVTLRCSSQSGHNTVSWYQQALGQGPQFIFQYYREEENGRGNFPPRFSGLQFPNYSSELNVNALELDDSALYLCASSQGQDIMGTQYFGPGTRLLVL.

On this clone itself: One end of the junction fails to match germline, which may point to a read error. Other DNA sequences in the same sample also yield this CDR3. The gene calls are TRBV11-3 and TRBJ2-7; D may be TRBD1 (5 bases). This CDR3 contains 13 residues. In germline, CDR1 is SGHNT, CDR2 YENEEA. The CDR3 loop is CASSLDDSYEQYF. In DNA, the CDR3 is TGTGCCAGCAGCCTAGATGACAGCTACGAGCAGTACTTC. The entire variable domain, with the rest obtained from reference TRBV11-3 and TRBJ2-7, is as follows: EAGVVQSPRYKIIEKKQPVAFWCNPISGHNTLYWYLQNLGQGPELLIRYENEEAVDDSQLPKDRFSAERLKGVDSTLKIQPAELGDSAVYLCASSLDDSYEQYFGPGTRLTVT.

The rearrangement links TRBV11-2 to TRBJ1-5; no firm D call. The V end lost 0 bases, the J end lost 11 bases, and 11 bases lay between the germline ends. The CDR3 contains 13 residues. The germline V gene encodes CDR1 SGHAT and CDR2 FQNNGV. CDR3 residues: CASSLDLRMAQHF. CDR3 coding DNA: TGTGCCAGCAGCTTAGATCTCCGAATGGCCCAGCATTTT.

The V and J genes are TRBV4-3 and TRBJ2-5, with D uncertain. The CDR3 consists of 13 residues. Trimming stripped 4 bases from V and 2 bases from J, with 8 bases between. CDR1 LGHNA and CDR2 YSLEER come from the germline V gene. The chain's CDR3 is CASSRHQQETQYF. The CDR3, as DNA: TGCGCCAGCAGCCGACATCAGCAAGAGACCCAGTACTTC.